What follows is one T cell receptor beta chain and its context. Together with a sample-barcoded 5' primer, a J-beta primer mix was included in a second PCR lasting roughly 6 to 12 cycles. TCRdb passed the 5' RACE reads through MiXCR, listing each CDR3 protein once. The data hold fewer than 1,200,000 distinct CDR3 sequences, with 25% observed a single time. This sample is part of a study of blood T cells in healthy people across ages. V was trimmed by 6 bases and J by 6 bases, leaving 17 bases between them. Germline V CDR1 and CDR2: MGHDK, SYGVNS. This CDR3 has 15 amino acids. The same data also went into a second study, on T cells of mothers and their children.

The chain employs TRBV25-1 and TRBJ1-4; D call uncertain. The source material was blood. The sequence was obtained from a girl aged 2 to 10 in good health. The CDR3 sequence is CASRRKADGYEKLFF. CDR3 DNA sequence: TGTGCCAGCAGGCGTAAAGCGGACGGATATGAAAAACTGTTTTTT.